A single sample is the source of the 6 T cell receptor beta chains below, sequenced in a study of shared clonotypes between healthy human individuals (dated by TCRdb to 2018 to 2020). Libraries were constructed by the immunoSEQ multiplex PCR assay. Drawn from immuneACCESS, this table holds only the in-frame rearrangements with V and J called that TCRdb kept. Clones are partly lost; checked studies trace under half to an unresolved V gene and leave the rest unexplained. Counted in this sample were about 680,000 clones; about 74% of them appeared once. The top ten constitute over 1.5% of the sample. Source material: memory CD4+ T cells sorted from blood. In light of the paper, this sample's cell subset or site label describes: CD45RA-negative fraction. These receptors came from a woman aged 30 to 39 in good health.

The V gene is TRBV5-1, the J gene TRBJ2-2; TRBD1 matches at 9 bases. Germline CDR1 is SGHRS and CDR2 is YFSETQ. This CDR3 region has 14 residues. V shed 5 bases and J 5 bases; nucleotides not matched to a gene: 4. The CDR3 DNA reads TGCGCCAGCAGGGTCGGACAGGGGACCGGGGAGCTGTTTTTT. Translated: CASRVGQGTGELFF.

CDR3: CASSLRSGELFF. The CDR3 nucleotides are TGTGCCAGCTCACTTCGATCCGGGGAGCTGTTTTTT. The chain has TRBV18 and TRBJ2-2; no clear D gene. V lost 4 bases, J lost 6 bases, and 6 bases lay in between. This CDR3 comprises 12 residues. The V gene's germline CDR1 is KGHSH and CDR2 LQKENI.

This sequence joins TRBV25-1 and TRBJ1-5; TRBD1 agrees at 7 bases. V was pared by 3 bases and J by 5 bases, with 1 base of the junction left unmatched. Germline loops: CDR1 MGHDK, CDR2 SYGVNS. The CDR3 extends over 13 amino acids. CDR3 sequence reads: CASSDQGDQPQHF. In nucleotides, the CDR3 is TGTGCCAGCAGTGATCAGGGGGATCAGCCCCAGCATTTT.

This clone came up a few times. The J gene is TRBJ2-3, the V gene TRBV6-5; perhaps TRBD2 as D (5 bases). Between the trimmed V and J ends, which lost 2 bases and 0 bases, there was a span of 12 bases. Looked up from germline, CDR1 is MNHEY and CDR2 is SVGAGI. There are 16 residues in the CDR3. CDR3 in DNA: TGTGCCAGCAGTTACCGCTTAGCGAGGAGCACAGATACGCAGTATTTT. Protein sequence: CASSYRLARSTDTQYF.

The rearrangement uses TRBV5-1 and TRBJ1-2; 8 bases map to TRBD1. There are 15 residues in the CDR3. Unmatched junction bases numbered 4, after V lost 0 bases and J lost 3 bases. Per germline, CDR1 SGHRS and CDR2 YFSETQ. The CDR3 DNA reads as TGCGCCAGCAGCTTGGCGCTCAGGGGGCACTATGGCTACACCTTC. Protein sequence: CASSLALRGHYGYTF.

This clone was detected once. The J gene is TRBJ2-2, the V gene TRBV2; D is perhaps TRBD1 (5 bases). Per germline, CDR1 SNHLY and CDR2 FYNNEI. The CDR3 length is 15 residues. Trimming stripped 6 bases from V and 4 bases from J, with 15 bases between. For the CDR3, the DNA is TGTGCCAGCAGGGAACAGGTCCAGGTCACCGGGGAGCTGTTTTTT. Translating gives CASREQVQVTGELFF. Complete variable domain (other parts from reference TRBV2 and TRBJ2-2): EPEVTQTPSHQVTQMGQEVILRCVPISNHLYFYWYRQILGQKVEFLVSFYNNEISEKSEIFDDQFSVERPDGSNFTLKIRSTKLEDSAMYFCASREQVQVTGELFFGEGSRLTVL.